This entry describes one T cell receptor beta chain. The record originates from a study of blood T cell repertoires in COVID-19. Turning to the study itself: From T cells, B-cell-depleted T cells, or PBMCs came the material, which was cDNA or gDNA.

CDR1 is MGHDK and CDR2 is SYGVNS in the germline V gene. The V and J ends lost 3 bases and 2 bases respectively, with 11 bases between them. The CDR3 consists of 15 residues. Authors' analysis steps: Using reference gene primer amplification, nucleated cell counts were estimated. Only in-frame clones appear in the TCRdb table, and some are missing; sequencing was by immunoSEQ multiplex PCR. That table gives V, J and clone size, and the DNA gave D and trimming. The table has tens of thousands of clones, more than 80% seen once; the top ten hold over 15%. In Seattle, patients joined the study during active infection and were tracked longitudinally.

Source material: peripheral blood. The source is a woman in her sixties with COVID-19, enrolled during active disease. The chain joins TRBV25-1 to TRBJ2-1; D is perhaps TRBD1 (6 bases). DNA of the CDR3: TGTGCCAGCAGTGAGGACAGCCAAACCTACAATGAGCAGTTCTTC. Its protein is CASSEDSQTYNEQFF.